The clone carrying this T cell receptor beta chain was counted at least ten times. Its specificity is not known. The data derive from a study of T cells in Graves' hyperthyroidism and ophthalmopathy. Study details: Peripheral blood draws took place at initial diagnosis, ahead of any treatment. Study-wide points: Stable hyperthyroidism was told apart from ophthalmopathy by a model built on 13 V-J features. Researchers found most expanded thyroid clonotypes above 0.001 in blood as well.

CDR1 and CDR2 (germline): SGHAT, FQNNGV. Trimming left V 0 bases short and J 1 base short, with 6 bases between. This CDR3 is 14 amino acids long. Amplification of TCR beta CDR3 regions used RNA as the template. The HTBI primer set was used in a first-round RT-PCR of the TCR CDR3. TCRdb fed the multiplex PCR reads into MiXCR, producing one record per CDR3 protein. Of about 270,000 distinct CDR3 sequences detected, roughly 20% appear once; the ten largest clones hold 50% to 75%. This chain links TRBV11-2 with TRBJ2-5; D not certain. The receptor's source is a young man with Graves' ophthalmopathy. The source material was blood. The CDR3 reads CASSLDRAQETQYF. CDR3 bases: TGTGCCAGCAGCTTAGATAGGGCCCAAGAGACCCAGTACTTC.